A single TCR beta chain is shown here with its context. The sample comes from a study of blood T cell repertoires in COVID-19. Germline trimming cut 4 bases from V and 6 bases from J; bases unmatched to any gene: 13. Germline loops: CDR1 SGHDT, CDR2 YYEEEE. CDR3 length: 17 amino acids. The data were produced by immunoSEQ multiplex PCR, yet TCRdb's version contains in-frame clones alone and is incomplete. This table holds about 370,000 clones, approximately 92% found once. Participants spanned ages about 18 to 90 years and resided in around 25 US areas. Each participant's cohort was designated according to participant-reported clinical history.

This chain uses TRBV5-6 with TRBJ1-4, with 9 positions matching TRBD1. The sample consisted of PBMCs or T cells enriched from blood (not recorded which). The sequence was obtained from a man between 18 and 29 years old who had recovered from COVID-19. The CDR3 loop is CASSLLGTGRMDEKLFF. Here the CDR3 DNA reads TGTGCCAGCAGCCTGCTAGGGACAGGGAGGATGGATGAAAAACTGTTTTTT.